Each of the 25 T cell receptor beta chains below was sequenced from the same sample in a study of human T cells and chemical hapten exposure. TCRdb used MiXCR to reprocess the RACE reads, holding one entry per CDR3 protein. Altogether approximately 84,000 distinct CDR3 sequences are present, under 10% being singletons, with the ten largest covering less than 2%. Specified time point: healthy volunteer bleed at 6 weeks. Unfractionated whole blood yielded total RNA. The specimen sequenced was whole blood. The receptors come from a male donor in good health. Some clones in this sample may be carry-over from other donors' samples.

This clonotype came up a few times. This chain joins TRBV4-2 and TRBJ1-2; TRBD1 agrees at 9 bases. The CDR3 extends over 14 amino acids. J gave up 4 bases and V 4 bases, and 4 bases lay outside the gene matches. Germline V gives CDR1 LGHNA, CDR2 YNFKEQ. CDR3 sequence reads: CASSPGQGSYGYTF. Written as DNA, the CDR3 is TGTGCCAGCAGCCCGGGACAGGGCAGCTATGGCTACACCTTC.

This clonotype turned up a few times. The chain recombines TRBV12-3 or TRBV12-4 with TRBJ1-1; D unresolved. The ends were cut back, 5 bases at V and 1 base at J, with 11 bases in the middle. The CDR3 consists of 14 residues. DNA of the CDR3: TGTGCCAGCAGTACCCAAGTGGGGAACACTGAAGCTTTCTTT. Translation gives CASSTQVGNTEAFF.

There are a few counts of this clonotype. The gene calls are TRBV5-5 and TRBJ2-1; unclear D gene. V was pared by 7 bases and J by 1 base, with 9 bases between. Germline V gives CDR1 SGHKS, CDR2 YYEKEE (reference sequence). The length of the CDR3 is 13 residues. CDR3 residues: CASSGESYNEQFF. CDR3 DNA sequence: TGTGCCAGCTCAGGAGAATCCTACAATGAGCAGTTCTTC.

In its sample, this clonotype was seen a few times. The J gene is TRBJ2-7, the V gene TRBV29-1; 7 bases match TRBD2. V gave up 2 bases and J gave up 5 bases; unmatched junction bases: 6. This CDR3 contains 13 residues. Germline V lookup: CDR1 SQVTM, CDR2 ANQGSEA. CDR3 sequence: CSVEKRAGDEQYF. CDR3 coding DNA: TGCAGCGTTGAAAAGCGGGCGGGGGACGAGCAGTACTTC.

The sample holds a few counts of this clonotype. The gene calls are TRBV7-8 and TRBJ1-5; no definite D call. V dropped 2 bases and J dropped 10 bases, with 12 bases sitting between them. Germline assignment: CDR1 SGHVS and CDR2 FQNEAQ. This CDR3 is 13 amino acids long. The CDR3 DNA follows: TGTGCCAGCAGCTTAATCCGTGGGAGCCCCCAGCATTTT. Protein product: CASSLIRGSPQHF.

This clonotype was observed a few times. This chain connects TRBV5-5 to TRBJ2-2, with TRBD2 matching over 13 bases. Germline values: CDR1 SGHKS, CDR2 YYEKEE (reference sequence). This CDR3 region has 16 residues. With V trimmed by 4 bases and J by 5 bases, 5 bases remained unmatched. The CDR3 nucleotides read TGTGCCAGCAGCGTAGGACTAGCGGGAGATACCGGGGAGCTGTTTTTT. This codes for CASSVGLAGDTGELFF.

The sample holds a few counts of this clonotype. The chain links TRBV9 to TRBJ2-5, with a weak D call TRBD2 (6 bases). CDR1 and CDR2 from the germline V gene are SGDLS and YYNGEE. V lost 4 bases and J lost 1, with 11 bases in between. The CDR3 is 14 amino acids. The DNA for the CDR3 is TGTGCCAGCAGCCCGGGAGCGTTCCAAGAGACCCAGTACTTC. It encodes CASSPGAFQETQYF.

The chain recombines TRBV29-1 with TRBJ2-3; D unresolved. The germline V and J ends were trimmed by 6 bases and 2 bases, with 6 bases remaining between them. The CDR3 is 11 residues long. Germline-derived CDR1 and CDR2 are SQVTM and ANQGSEA. The CDR3 sequence is CSVENTDTQYF. The CDR3 DNA reads TGCAGCGTGGAAAACACAGATACGCAGTATTTT.

CDR3: CASSQDKKMRNSPLHF. Here the CDR3 DNA reads TGTGCCAGCAGCCAAGATAAGAAGATGCGGAATTCACCCCTCCACTTT. The V call is TRBV3-1, the J call TRBJ1-6; D remains unclear. The germline CDR1 and CDR2 sequences are LGHDT and YNNKEL (reference sequence). The CDR3 consists of 16 residues. Trimming cost V 0 bases and J 7 bases, with 13 bases left between them.

This clonotype was recorded many times. The chain combines TRBV10-3 with TRBJ1-4; 9 bases align to TRBD1. The CDR3 extends over 15 amino acids. Losses at the gene ends were 6 bases for V and 4 bases for J; bases not matched to a gene: 6. Germline V CDR1 and CDR2: ENHRY, SYGVKD. CDR3 region: CAIRRGTGLNEKLFF. CDR3 in DNA: TGTGCCATCAGGAGGGGGACAGGGCTTAATGAAAAACTGTTTTTT.

This chain links TRBV25-1 with TRBJ2-3; 8 bases align to TRBD2. J was trimmed by 4 bases and V by 6 bases; bases with no gene match: 12. The CDR3 loop spans 16 amino acids. Germline lookup yields CDR1 MGHDK and CDR2 SYGVNS. CDR3 sequence reads: CASSGPPGGRPDTQYF. CDR3 nucleotide sequence: TGTGCCAGCAGCGGACCCCCGGGCGGGAGGCCAGATACGCAGTATTTT.

This clonotype has only a few counts. The V and J genes are TRBV30 and TRBJ1-1; 10 positions match TRBD1. The V gene's germline CDR1 is GTSNPN and CDR2 SVGIG (reference sequence). The V segment lost 3 bases and the J segment 6 bases; nucleotides outside the gene matches: 4. There are 13 residues in the CDR3. CDR3 protein: CAWSGQGDAEAFF. CDR3 DNA: TGTGCCTGGAGCGGACAGGGGGACGCTGAAGCTTTCTTT.

There are many counts of this clonotype. The chain couples TRBV27 to TRBJ1-3; 7 nucleotides match TRBD1. This CDR3 is 14 amino acids long. After removal of 4 bases from V and 4 bases from J, the junction contained 4 bases not matched to a gene. Germline V gene sequence: CDR1 MNHEY, CDR2 SMNVEV (reference sequence). The CDR3 loop reads CASSYRGSGNTIYF. The CDR3 coding sequence is TGTGCCAGCAGTTACAGGGGATCCGGAAACACCATATATTTT.

This clonotype was recorded many times. The chain recombines TRBV20-1 with TRBJ1-1, with a weak D call TRBD1 (5 bases). The length of the CDR3 is 11 residues. The germline gives CDR1 DFQATT, CDR2 SNEGSKA (reference sequence). V lost 5 bases and J lost 7, with 11 bases in between. As DNA, the CDR3 is TGCAGTGCTGGGGGGACGGGTGAAGCTTTCTTT. Residues: CSAGGTGEAFF.

Only a few counts were recorded for this clonotype. The chain couples TRBV3-1 to TRBJ2-7; D remains ambiguous. Germline values: CDR1 LGHDT, CDR2 YNNKEL (reference sequence). CDR3 size: 15 residues. V was cut by 0 bases and J by 4 bases, with 13 bases left in between. The CDR3 spells CASSQEQSPQYEQYF. CDR3 coding DNA: TGTGCCAGCAGCCAAGAACAGTCCCCGCAATACGAGCAGTACTTC.

This clonotype was counted many times. CDR3 bases: TGTGCCAGCAGTTTAAGGCTCCAGGGATCTGAGCAGTTCTTC. Translated, it gives CASSLRLQGSEQFF. The rearrangement uses TRBV28 and TRBJ2-1; D possibly corresponds to TRBD1 (5 bases). V was pared by 2 bases and J by 9 bases, with 14 bases between. The CDR3 length is 14 residues. Germline V gene sequence: CDR1 MDHEN, CDR2 SYDVKM. The variable domain in full, with the rest retrieved from reference TRBV28 and TRBJ2-1, is DVKVTQSSRYLVKRTGEKVFLECVQDMDHENMFWYRQDPGLGLRLIYFSYDVKMKEKGDIPEGYSVSREKKERFSLILESASTNQTSMYLCASSLRLQGSEQFFGPGTRLTVL.

The chain carries TRBV29-1 and TRBJ2-3, with a tentative D call TRBD1 (7 bases). CDR1 is SQVTM, CDR2 ANQGSEA, per germline. V dropped 1 base and J dropped 0 bases, with 14 bases sitting between them. The CDR3 runs 16 residues. The CDR3 protein is CSVEGGGGQSTDTQYF. The CDR3 DNA follows: TGCAGCGTTGAAGGAGGAGGGGGACAGAGCACAGATACGCAGTATTTT.

The chain uses TRBV30 and TRBJ1-6; D not resolved. From germline, CDR1 is GTSNPN and CDR2 SVGIG (reference sequence). This CDR3 is built from 12 residues. The V end lost 3 bases, the J end lost 7 bases, and 7 bases lay between the germline ends. CDR3 sequence reads: CAWRQPNSPLHF. The CDR3 region has the DNA TGTGCCTGGAGACAGCCAAATTCACCCCTCCACTTT.

The chain employs TRBV12-3 or TRBV12-4 and TRBJ2-3, with D unclear. CDR3 length: 14 amino acids. V lost 2 bases, J lost 0 bases, and 6 bases lay in between. This CDR3 is CASSLRPSTDTQYF. Written as DNA, the CDR3 is TGTGCCAGCAGTTTAAGGCCAAGCACAGATACGCAGTATTTT.

This clonotype was detected only a few times. The chain uses TRBV4-3 and TRBJ1-6; 8 bases fit TRBD1. The length of the CDR3 is 15 residues. In germline, CDR1 is LGHNA, CDR2 YSLEER. V shed 4 bases and J 7 bases; nucleotides not matched to a gene: 6. CDR3 in amino acids: CASSRETGANSPLHF. The CDR3 nucleotides are TGCGCCAGCAGCCGAGAGACAGGGGCAAATTCACCCCTCCACTTT.

This chain's CDR3 is CASTVDRQETQYF. The CDR3 nucleotides are TGTGCCAGCACCGTAGACCGTCAAGAGACCCAGTACTTC. The chain uses TRBV7-8 and TRBJ2-5; D is ambiguous. There are 13 residues in the CDR3. Germline V gene data show CDR1 as SGHVS and CDR2 as FQNEAQ. Trimming removed 7 bases at V and 2 bases at J, with 11 bases between.

V gene TRBV29-1 combines with J gene TRBJ2-2; 9 nucleotides line up with TRBD1. Germline lookup yields CDR1 SQVTM and CDR2 ANQGSEA. This CDR3 is 15 amino acids long. Trimming took 0 bases from V and 6 from J; bases not matched to a gene: 5. This CDR3 reads CSVEDPGTGSGELFF. CDR3 DNA: TGCAGCGTTGAAGATCCTGGGACAGGGTCCGGGGAGCTGTTTTTT.

This clonotype was detected a few times. The rearrangement uses TRBV20-1 and TRBJ2-3; D ambiguous. Per germline, CDR1 DFQATT and CDR2 SNEGSKA (reference sequence). V lost 5 bases, J lost 0 bases, and 6 bases lay in between. This CDR3 has 12 amino acids. The CDR3 sequence: CSAGYSTDTQYF. DNA of the CDR3: TGCAGTGCTGGATATAGCACAGATACGCAGTATTTT.

This clonotype occurred many times. CDR3 in amino acids: CATSEGLGKDTQYF. The CDR3 DNA reads as TGTGCCACCAGTGAGGGCCTCGGGAAAGATACGCAGTATTTT. V is TRBV24-1 and J is TRBJ2-3; maybe TRBD2 (5 bases). Trimming left V 4 bases short and J 5 bases short, with 12 bases between. The V gene's germline CDR1 is KGHDR and CDR2 SFDVKD. CDR3 length: 14 amino acids.

In this sample, this clonotype turned up a few times. The CDR3 nucleotides read TGTGCCATCAGTGAGGGTCTCCCTTCCTATGGCTACACCTTC. Encoded protein: CAISEGLPSYGYTF. The chain employs TRBV10-3 and TRBJ1-2; D remains ambiguous. CDR1 ENHRY and CDR2 SYGVKD come from the germline V gene. This CDR3 comprises 14 residues. Trimming pared 2 bases from V and 4 bases from J, leaving 11 bases between.